The 19 T cell receptor beta chains listed next were all sequenced from one sample in a study of response to subunit inactivated influenza vaccine. TCRdb independently ran MiXCR on the RT-PCR reads; one entry per CDR3 protein. This sample has hundreds of thousands of distinct CDR3 sequences, with less than 20% found just once. Sequenced material: PBMCs from blood, taken 5 days after vaccination. These receptors were obtained from a man over 45 who received an inactivated influenza vaccine.

This clonotype was detected a few times. The rearrangement links TRBV29-1 to TRBJ2-2, with TRBD2 identical over 12 bases. Germline-derived CDR1 and CDR2 are SQVTM and ANQGSEA. The CDR3 runs to 16 residues. V shed 0 bases and J 6 bases; nucleotides not matched to a gene: 5. CDR3 sequence reads: CSVEDSTSGSAGELFF. CDR3 nucleotide sequence: TGCAGCGTTGAAGATTCGACTAGCGGGAGTGCCGGGGAGCTGTTTTTT.

The DNA for the CDR3 is TGCGCCAGCAGCCCGGAAAACACCGGCCGGGCTGAAGCTTTCTTT. This encodes CASSPENTGRAEAFF. The chain couples TRBV5-1 to TRBJ1-1; no firm D call. CDR3 size: 15 residues. The V gene lost 4 bases and the J gene lost 6 bases, with 19 bases spanning the gap. Germline CDR1 reads SGHRS; CDR2 reads YFSETQ.

The rearrangement joins TRBV9 to TRBJ2-3, with D perhaps TRBD2 (6 bases). This CDR3 contains 14 residues. Germline CDR1 and CDR2: SGDLS and YYNGEE. Trimming shortened V by 1 base and J by 4 bases, and 10 bases separated the two germline ends. The CDR3 here is CASSVYGGADTQYF. The CDR3 nucleotides read TGTGCCAGCAGCGTATACGGGGGAGCAGATACGCAGTATTTT.

There are a few counts of this clonotype. This chain uses TRBV6-5 with TRBJ1-2, with TRBD1 identical over 7 bases. V lost 2 bases to trimming and J lost 6 bases; unmatched junction nucleotides: 9. This CDR3 is built from 15 residues. Germline lookup yields CDR1 MNHEY and CDR2 SVGAGI. CDR3 sequence (DNA): TGTGCCAGCAGTTACACAGGTAGACAGGGTGATGGCTACACCTTC. It yields the protein CASSYTGRQGDGYTF.

The chain joins TRBV28 to TRBJ2-6; no clear D. The germline V and J ends were trimmed by 2 bases and 4 bases, with 9 bases remaining between them. This CDR3 has 15 amino acids. Germline V gives CDR1 MDHEN, CDR2 SYDVKM. CDR3 DNA sequence: TGTGCCAGCAGTTTAGCACGACCCGGGGCCAACGTCCTGACTTTC. This encodes CASSLARPGANVLTF.

This clonotype was counted many times. V and J are TRBV5-1 and TRBJ2-3; 7 nucleotides line up with TRBD1. Germline assignment: CDR1 SGHRS and CDR2 YFSETQ. V shed 1 base, J shed 0 bases, and the junction held 2 bases outside the gene matches. CDR3 length equals 15 residues. This CDR3 reads CASSLTGDSTDTQYF. CDR3 in DNA: TGCGCCAGCAGCTTGACAGGGGATAGCACAGATACGCAGTATTTT.

This chain links TRBV4-2 with TRBJ2-3; D is possibly TRBD1 or TRBD2 (7 bases each). Trimming removed 4 bases at V and 6 bases at J, with 17 bases between. Germline V gives CDR1 LGHNA, CDR2 YNFKEQ. The CDR3 consists of 15 residues. The CDR3 is CASSLRQGGSDTQYF. CDR3 nucleotides: TGTGCCAGCAGCCTCCGACAGGGAGGGTCTGATACGCAGTATTTT.

This clonotype came up a few times. The J gene is TRBJ1-1, the V gene TRBV4-3; D remains unclear. CDR3 length equals 13 residues. Germline CDR1 reads LGHNA; CDR2 reads YSLEER. The ends were cut back, 4 bases at V and 6 bases at J, with 12 bases in the middle. The CDR3 DNA is TGCGCCAGCAGCCCCGGTACGGTTTCTGAAGCTTTCTTT. Encoded protein: CASSPGTVSEAFF.

Only a few counts were recorded for this clonotype. J is TRBJ2-2 and V is TRBV5-1; the match to TRBD2 covers 7 bases. Per germline, CDR1 SGHRS and CDR2 YFSETQ. The CDR3 extends over 15 amino acids. After removal of 4 bases from V and 1 base from J, the junction contained 4 bases not matched to a gene. The CDR3 here is CASSRLAENTGELFF. The CDR3 nucleotides are TGCGCCAGCAGCCGGCTAGCGGAGAACACCGGGGAGCTGTTTTTT.

This chain joins TRBV7-3 and TRBJ2-2, with D perhaps TRBD1 or TRBD2 (5 bases each). Germline CDR1 is SGHTA and CDR2 is FQGTGA. The CDR3 covers 16 residues. V gave up 5 bases and J gave up 6 bases, with 19 bases separating them. The CDR3 reads CASSPDGPGTAGELFF. The CDR3 coding sequence is TGTGCCAGCAGCCCAGATGGACCGGGGACCGCCGGGGAGCTGTTTTTT.

This clonotype came up a few times. The V call is TRBV7-2, the J call TRBJ2-5, with D unresolved. V was trimmed by 2 bases and J by 4 bases, leaving 5 bases between them. Per the germline V gene, CDR1 is SGHTA and CDR2 is FQGNSA. The CDR3 covers 12 residues. The CDR3 sequence: CASSLTLETQYF. The CDR3 DNA follows: TGTGCCAGCAGCTTAACTTTAGAGACCCAGTACTTC.

This clonotype was observed a handful of times. The chain recombines TRBV13 with TRBJ2-4; 7 bases align to TRBD2. The germline V gene has CDR1 PRHDT and CDR2 FYEKMQ (reference sequence). The CDR3 spans 14 residues. V shed 5 bases and J 9 bases; nucleotides not matched to a gene: 10. The DNA for the CDR3 is TGTGCCAGCAGCCCGTGGGCGGGGGAGAGCATTCAGTACTTC. It specifies CASSPWAGESIQYF.

This sequence joins TRBV6-5 and TRBJ2-2, with TRBD1 identical over 9 bases. There are 18 residues in the CDR3. V gave up 0 bases and J gave up 4 bases; unmatched junction bases: 9. Germline V gene data show CDR1 as MNHEY and CDR2 as SVGAGI. CDR3 sequence (DNA): TGTGCCAGCAGTTACTCACCCGCGGGACAGGGTTCCACCGGGGAGCTGTTTTTT. Amino acid sequence: CASSYSPAGQGSTGELFF.

In its sample, this clonotype was seen a few times. The chain combines TRBV20-1 with TRBJ1-4; 9 bases line up with TRBD1. The V gene end was trimmed by 5 bases and the J gene end by 6 bases; junction bases not matched to a gene: 7. The CDR3 length is 14 residues. Germline V lookup: CDR1 DFQATT, CDR2 SNEGSKA (reference sequence). In DNA, the CDR3 is TGCAGTGCTTCAAGACAGGGGGAGGATGAAAAACTGTTTTTT. Protein product: CSASRQGEDEKLFF.

This chain links TRBV14 with TRBJ1-6; 9 nucleotides match TRBD1. The germline V gene encodes CDR1 SGHDN and CDR2 FVKESK. J was trimmed by 9 bases and V by 4 bases; bases with no gene match: 7. The CDR3 runs to 15 residues. CDR3: CASSPSGQGASPLHF. The CDR3 region has the DNA TGTGCCAGCAGCCCCTCGGGACAGGGAGCTTCACCCCTCCACTTT.

The chain carries TRBV2 and TRBJ2-5; D is unclear. Trimming stripped 6 bases from V and 1 base from J, with 6 bases between. This CDR3 has 12 amino acids. Germline CDR1 and CDR2: SNHLY and FYNNEI. The CDR3 here is CASRNPQETQYF. DNA of the CDR3: TGTGCCAGCAGGAACCCCCAAGAGACCCAGTACTTC.

This clonotype was counted between two and nine times. This chain connects TRBV20-1 to TRBJ2-5, with D unclear. V dropped 4 bases and J dropped 3 bases, with 9 bases sitting between them. The CDR3 contains 12 residues. Per the germline V gene, CDR1 is DFQATT and CDR2 is SNEGSKA (reference sequence). The CDR3 loop reads CSAMFGEETQYF. DNA of the CDR3: TGCAGTGCTATGTTCGGCGAAGAGACCCAGTACTTC.

This chain links TRBV20-1 with TRBJ2-3; D gene unclear. CDR3 length: 16 residues. CDR1 and CDR2 (germline): DFQATT, SNEGSKA (reference sequence). The V end was cut by 0 bases, the J end by 3 bases, with 16 bases between. CDR3 in DNA: TGCAGTGCTAGAGATACGGCGGTCCACACGACAGATACGCAGTATTTT. It specifies CSARDTAVHTTDTQYF.

Only a few counts were recorded for this clonotype. CDR3 in DNA: TGTGCCACCAGCCAAATACAGGGGCAGGTAGAGACCCAGTACTTC. This translates into CATSQIQGQVETQYF. The V and J genes are TRBV24-1 and TRBJ2-5, with TRBD1 matching over 7 bases. CDR1 is KGHDR and CDR2 is SFDVKD in the germline V gene. The CDR3 runs to 15 residues. V was pared by 7 bases and J by 4 bases, with 11 bases of the junction left unmatched.